The present T cell receptor (beta chain) was sequenced within a study of cytomegalovirus exposure and HLA in healthy donors. Whole-study findings and limits: While the bulk of TCR sequences proved rare, some public TCRs turned up in many donors. Analysis was carried out at a later point, and it linked a missense DCLRE1C variant to TCR beta V- and J-gene trimming.

This PCR relied on a set of 60 Vbeta primers and 13 Jbeta primers. The protocol was immunoSEQ multiplex PCR, while the TCRdb copy is restricted to in-frame clones and leaves out a portion. Among about 82,000 clones, around 74% were seen once, and the ten largest hold around 6.5%. The V and J ends lost 8 bases and 4 bases, in that order; junction bases with no gene match: 3. Germline assignment: CDR1 MGHDK and CDR2 SYGVNS. The CDR3 has 13 residues. There are a few counts of this clone. What it binds is unknown. This receptor was obtained from a woman between 50 and 59 years old in good health and CMV-seropositive. The gene calls are TRBV25-1 and TRBJ2-3, with 10 bases fitting TRBD2. Sequenced: PBMCs. The CDR3 protein is CASLAGEPDTQYF. In DNA, the CDR3 is TGTGCCAGCCTAGCGGGAGAGCCAGATACGCAGTATTTT. The full variable domain, completed using reference TRBV25-1 and TRBJ2-3, is EADIYQTPRYLVIGTGKKITLECSQTMGHDKMYWYQQDPGMELHLIHYSYGVNSTEKGDLSSESTVSRIRTEHFPLTLESARPSHTSQYLCASLAGEPDTQYFGPGTRLTVL.